These T cell receptor beta chains were read from a single sample in a study of blood T cells in healthy people across ages. One entry per CDR3 protein results from TCRdb running MiXCR on the 5' RACE reads. The sample has fewer than 1,000,000 distinct CDR3 sequences; 40% to 50% are singletons. Material for sequencing was blood. These receptors were obtained from a man in his sixties in good health. Each CDR3 is given with its conserved first and last residue. A D gene is named only where the DNA matches it firmly. Clone size is not always given. Where it is, it says once, few, many or a class for expanded clones.

V gene	clone size	J gene	D gene	CDR3 DNA	CDR3 protein
TRBV7-2	NA	TRBJ1-5	NA	TGTGCCAGCAGCCCCGAGGCGGCCTTCGGGCCCCAGCATTTT	CASSPEAAFGPQHF
TRBV24-1	few	TRBJ2-1	NA	TGTGCCACCAGGGAGGGGGGGGCCTCCTACAATGAGCAGTTCTTC	CATREGGASYNEQFF
TRBV4-3	few	TRBJ2-3	TRBD2	TGCGCCAGCAGCCAAGTTAGCGGGGGACCTTTCACAGATACGCAGTATTTT	CASSQVSGGPFTDTQYF
TRBV11-3	many	TRBJ1-1	NA	TGTGCCAGCAGCTTTGGCCACCGGGCTTTCTTT	CASSFGHRAFF
TRBV14	NA	TRBJ2-1	NA	TGTGCCAGCAGCCAACTACAGAGCCTCTCCTACAATGAGCAGTTCTTC	CASSQLQSLSYNEQFF
TRBV2	NA	TRBJ2-7	NA	TGTGCCAGCAGTGGTGATTACTACGAGCAGTACTTC	CASSGDYYEQYF
TRBV20-1	NA	TRBJ1-5	NA	TGCAGTGCTAGAGCCAGGAGCTCAGTTGCCCAAAATCAGCCCCAGCATTTT	CSARARSSVAQNQPQHF
TRBV4-1	few	TRBJ2-1	TRBD2	TGCGCCAGCAGCCAAACCGGGCGGGAGAATGAGCAGTTCTTC	CASSQTGRENEQFF
TRBV6-4	NA	TRBJ2-6	NA	TGTGCCAGCAGTGACTCAGGCAGTACTGGGGCCAACGCCCTGACTTTC	CASSDSGSTGANALTF
TRBV25-1	NA	TRBJ1-4	NA	TGTGCCAGCAGTGAATCCTCCGCCCCACAAGGAAAACTGTTTTTT	CASSESSAPQGKLFF
TRBV20-1	few	TRBJ1-5	NA	TGCAGTGCTAAGAACACGTATAGCAATCAGCCCCAGCATTTT	CSAKNTYSNQPQHF
TRBV3-1	NA	TRBJ2-5	TRBD2	TGTGCCAGCAGCCAAGAATGGAGTGGACTAGCGGGAACCCAAGGGGAGACCCAGTACTTC	CASSQEWSGLAGTQGETQYF
TRBV6-6	few	TRBJ2-7	NA	TGTGCCAGCAGCCACCAGGACAGTGGTTACGAGCAGTACTTC	CASSHQDSGYEQYF
TRBV18	NA	TRBJ2-7	TRBD2	TGTGCCAGCTCACCCCCGGGGAGGGCCCGCTACGAGCAGTACTTC	CASSPPGRARYEQYF
TRBV3-1	NA	TRBJ2-4	NA	TGTGCCAGCAGCCAACTACGAAAAGCCAAAAACATTCAGTACTTC	CASSQLRKAKNIQYF
TRBV5-1	many	TRBJ2-1	NA	TGCGCCAGCAGCCCTGGGGCTCTCTACAATGAGCAGTTCTTC	CASSPGALYNEQFF
TRBV7-9	NA	TRBJ1-5	NA	TGTGCCAGCAGCTCCGGGGGCAGGAGCAATCAGCCCCAGCATTTT	CASSSGGRSNQPQHF
TRBV2	few	TRBJ2-1	NA	TGTGCCAGCAGCCCCTTCGGGGGAGACAATGAGCAGTTCTTC	CASSPFGGDNEQFF
TRBV4-1	many	TRBJ2-5	NA	TGCGCCAGCAGCCAAATAATACAAGAGACCCAGTACTTC	CASSQIIQETQYF
TRBV29-1	few	TRBJ1-4	NA	TGCAGCGTTGAAGCCTTACAGGGTGCGAGGGAAAAACTGTTTTTT	CSVEALQGAREKLFF
TRBV20-1	NA	TRBJ2-1	NA	TGCAGTGCTAGAGGGAGCGGGCCTAGTAATGAGCAGTTCTTC	CSARGSGPSNEQFF
TRBV20-1	few	TRBJ2-3	TRBD2	TGCAGTGCAACGGGACTAGCAAAAACAGATACGCAGTATTTT	CSATGLAKTDTQYF
TRBV7-3	NA	TRBJ2-3	TRBD2	TGTGCCAGCAGCTTAGGGGTTAGCGGGGGGGTATATACGCAGTATTTT	CASSLGVSGGVYTQYF
TRBV4-3	NA	TRBJ2-4	NA	TGCGCCAGCAGCCAAGATCACGGCGTAGGCAAAAACATTCAGTACTTC	CASSQDHGVGKNIQYF
TRBV20-1	NA	TRBJ2-5	NA	TGCAGTGCTAGAGAGCCTAGCGTCCGCGAGACCCAGTACTTC	CSAREPSVRETQYF
TRBV5-1	NA	TRBJ2-3	TRBD1	TGCGCCAGCAGCTTGCACCACTCGCAAGAGGACAGGGAGGTGGAACGCACAGATACGCAGTATTTT	CASSLHHSQEDREVERTDTQYF
TRBV12-3/TRBV12-4	NA	TRBJ2-7	NA	TGTGCCAGCAGTGTGAGTTTTACAGGACCTGAGCAGTACTTC	CASSVSFTGPEQYF
TRBV30	NA	TRBJ1-2	TRBD1	TGTGCCTGGAGTTCCGGACAGGGGAAGAGTTATGGCTACACCTTC	CAWSSGQGKSYGYTF
TRBV4-3	once	TRBJ2-7	NA	TGCGCCAGCAGCCAAAGGGGTTCCCCACTTTCCTACAATGAGCAGTACTTC	CASSQRGSPLSYNEQYF
TRBV20-1	NA	TRBJ2-5	NA	TGCGGTGCTAGACCCCTACAAGAGACCCAGTACTTC	CGARPLQETQYF
TRBV21-1	NA	TRBJ2-3	NA	TGTGCCAGGGCAACTAGCGGGGAGACCCGACGGCACACAGATACGCAGTATTTT	CARATSGETRRHTDTQYF
TRBV7-7	NA	TRBJ2-6	TRBD2	TGTGCCAGCAGCCCGGGAGGTCCTGGGGCCAACGTCCTGACTTTC	CASSPGGPGANVLTF
TRBV27	NA	TRBJ2-1	TRBD1	TGTGCCAGCAGTTTCCAGGGGGTGGGGTCCTACAATGAGCAGTTCTTC	CASSFQGVGSYNEQFF
TRBV30	few	TRBJ2-7	NA	TGTGCCTGGGCAACCGGGACCCCCTACGAGCAGTACTTC	CAWATGTPYEQYF
TRBV20-1	NA	TRBJ2-7	TRBD2	TGCAGTGCTAGTATGGCCCGCCCTAGCGGGGAGGGTTACGAGCAGTACTTC	CSASMARPSGEGYEQYF
TRBV20-1	NA	TRBJ2-7	TRBD1	TGCAGTGCTAGAGATTGGACAGGACAAGATACCTACGAGCAGTACTTC	CSARDWTGQDTYEQYF
TRBV12-3/TRBV12-4	NA	TRBJ2-5	TRBD2	TGTGCCAGCAGTTTAGGCATTAGCGGGGCGCCGCGGGAGACCCAGTACTTC	CASSLGISGAPRETQYF
TRBV10-3	NA	TRBJ2-3	TRBD1	TGTGCCATCAGTGCCCAGGGGGATAGATCAGATACGCAGTATTTT	CAISAQGDRSDTQYF
TRBV7-7	NA	TRBJ2-1	TRBD2	TGTGCCAGCAGCTTAGCGCATAGCGGGGACAATGAGCAGTTCTTC	CASSLAHSGDNEQFF
TRBV6-2/TRBV6-3	few	TRBJ2-3	NA	TGTGCCAGCAGTCGAGGGCCAGATACGCAGTATTTT	CASSRGPDTQYF
TRBV24-1	once	TRBJ2-7	TRBD2	TGTGCCACCAGTGATTCCCAACTAGCGGGGGTCCACAATGAGCAGTACTTC	CATSDSQLAGVHNEQYF